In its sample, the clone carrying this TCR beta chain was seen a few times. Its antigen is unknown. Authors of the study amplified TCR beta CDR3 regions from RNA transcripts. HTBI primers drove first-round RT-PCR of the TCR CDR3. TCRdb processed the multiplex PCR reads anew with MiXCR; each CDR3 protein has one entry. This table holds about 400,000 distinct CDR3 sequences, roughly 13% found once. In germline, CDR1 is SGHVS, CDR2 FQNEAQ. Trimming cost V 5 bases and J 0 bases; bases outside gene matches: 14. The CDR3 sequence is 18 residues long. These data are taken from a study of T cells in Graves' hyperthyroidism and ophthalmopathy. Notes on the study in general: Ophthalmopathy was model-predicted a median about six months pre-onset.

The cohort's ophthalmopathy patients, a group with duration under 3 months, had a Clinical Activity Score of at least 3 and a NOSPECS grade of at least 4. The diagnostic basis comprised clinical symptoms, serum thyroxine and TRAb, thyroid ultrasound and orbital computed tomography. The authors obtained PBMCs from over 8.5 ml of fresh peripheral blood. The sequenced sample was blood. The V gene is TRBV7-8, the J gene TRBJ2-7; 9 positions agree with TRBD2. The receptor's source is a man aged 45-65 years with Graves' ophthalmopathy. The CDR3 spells CASSPSDSGSWISYEQYF. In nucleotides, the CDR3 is TGTGCCAGCAGCCCAAGTGATAGCGGGAGTTGGATCTCCTACGAGCAGTACTTC.